This T cell receptor (beta chain) was captured by sequencing in a study of blood T cell repertoires in COVID-19. V shed 3 bases, J shed 4 bases, and the junction held 1 base outside the gene matches. The CDR3 length is 13 residues. Per the germline V gene, CDR1 is KGHSH and CDR2 is LQKENI. TCRdb's table, derived via immunoSEQ multiplex PCR, lists solely in-frame clones and lacks some. The profile covers roughly 200,000 clones, with 84% appearing a single time and roughly 18% taken by the ten largest. Sequencing was done on a sample of peripheral blood. The rearrangement joins TRBV18 to TRBJ1-1; 8 nucleotides align to TRBD1. The source of this sequence is an elderly woman with active or convalescent COVID-19. In DNA, the CDR3 is TGTGCCAGCTCACCGGGACAGGTCACTGAAGCTTTCTTT. As protein: CASSPGQVTEAFF.